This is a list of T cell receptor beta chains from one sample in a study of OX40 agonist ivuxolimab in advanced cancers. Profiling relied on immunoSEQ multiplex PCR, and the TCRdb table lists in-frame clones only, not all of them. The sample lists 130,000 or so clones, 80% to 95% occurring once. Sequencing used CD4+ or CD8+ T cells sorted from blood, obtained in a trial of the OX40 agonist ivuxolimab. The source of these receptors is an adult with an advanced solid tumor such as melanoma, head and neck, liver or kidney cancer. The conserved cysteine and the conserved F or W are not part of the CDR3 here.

ASSVREQETQY	TRBV2	TRBJ2-5	11
AITPGTGGGYEQY	TRBV10-3	TRBJ2-7	13
ASSVGQGEKLF	TRBV9	TRBJ1-4	11
ASSLSGGFDEQF	TRBV7-9	TRBJ2-1	12
ASRVDRGETQY	TRBV27	TRBJ2-5	11
ASSLTVSNQPQH	TRBV28	TRBJ1-5	12
ASSLGGAGSYEQY	TRBV7-2	TRBJ2-7	13
ASSIRRREGSTDTQY	TRBV19	TRBJ2-3	15
ASSGMDQPQH	TRBV10-2	TRBJ1-5	10
ASSYSGTGIADTQY	TRBV6-5	TRBJ2-3	14